This T cell receptor beta chain is drawn from a study of patients with pleural tuberculosis (dated by TCRdb to the mid-2010s). This clonotype was recorded many times. It has no known antigen specificity. Base-call qualities are not available, and no considerably larger clone is one nucleotide away. The sequencing machine was an Illumina Genome Analyzer IIx. TCRdb reprocessed the public reads (quality trimming at Q25 with fastp, clone calling with MiXCR) and kept in-frame beta chains. Entries that share a CDR3 protein sequence are merged under the most common genes and DNA. The sample table contains about 50,000 distinct CDR3 sequences; only one count was recorded for around 7% of them. The ten largest clones represent around 16% of the sample. Including cysteine and phenylalanine, the CDR3 has 13 amino acids. Solely the CDR3 DNA is kept, with 39 bases framed from the first base. Per the germline V gene, MDHEN is the CDR1 and SYDVKM is the CDR2. The junction carries 12 bases between V and J, which are trimmed by 3 bases and 6 bases respectively.

The TCR comes from a human donor with pleural tuberculosis. This sequence uses TRBV28 and TRBJ2-7; no D gene can be assigned with confidence. The CDR3 has the sequence CASSFTSGGEQYF. The sequence in DNA is TGTGCCAGCAGTTTCACATCCGGTGGCGAGCAGTACTTC.